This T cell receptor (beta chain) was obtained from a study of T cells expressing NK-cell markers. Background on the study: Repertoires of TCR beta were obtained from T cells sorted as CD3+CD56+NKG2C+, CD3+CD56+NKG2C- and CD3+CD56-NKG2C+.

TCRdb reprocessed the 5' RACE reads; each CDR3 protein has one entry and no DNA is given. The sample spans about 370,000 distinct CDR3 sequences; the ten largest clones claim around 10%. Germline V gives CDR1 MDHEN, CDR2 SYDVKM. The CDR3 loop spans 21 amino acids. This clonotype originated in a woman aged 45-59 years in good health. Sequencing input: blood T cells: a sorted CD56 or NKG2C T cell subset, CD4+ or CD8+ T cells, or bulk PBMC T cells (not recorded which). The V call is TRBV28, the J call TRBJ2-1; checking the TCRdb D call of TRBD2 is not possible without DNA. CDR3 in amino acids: CASSLSLQGLAGGPFDNEQFF.